By share, the clone carrying this T cell receptor (beta chain) ranks as medium-sized (0.01 to 0.1%). No antigen is known for it. Any gene name here is a mouse gene name. The sequencing template was cDNA reverse transcribed from extracted RNA. Profiling relied on immunoSEQ multiplex PCR, and the TCRdb table lists in-frame clones only, not all of them. Observed in the sample are 1,800 or so clones, none of them singletons. This specimen comes from a study of CD8+ T cells in alopecia areata. Study-wide findings and caveats: In patients, TCRs were shared less clearly than in mice, and HLA may possibly be involved.

Noted time point: mouse skin 6 weeks after grafting, around onset of hair loss. The receptor comes from a C3H/HeJ mouse with alopecia areata. The MHC haplotype of the strain is H2-k. The source material was skin, sampled at week 6.

The DNA read from the CDR3 is TGTGCCAGCAGTGATCCCTGGGGGGGTGGTGCT. Amino acid sequence: CASSDPWGGGA. The full CDR3 is CASSDPWGGGAEQFF. V and J are TRBV13-1 and TRBJ2-1; TRBD2 matches 9 bases. The read ends 4 residues before the CDR3 terminus; that terminus is restored from the germline J gene. The trim removed 1 base at V and 6 bases at J, leaving 5 bases unmatched. This CDR3 contains 15 residues. Germline CDR1 reads NSHNY; CDR2 reads SYGAGN.